Shown below are 9 T cell receptor beta chains from a single sample sequenced in a study of T cells in localized non-small cell lung cancer. Clones were sequenced by immunoSEQ multiplex PCR, and TCRdb holds only the in-frame ones, with some missing. Among 25,000 to 35,000 clones, 84% were seen once, and the ten largest hold roughly 5.7%. The sample was peripheral blood mononuclear cells, taken before any cancer treatment. Receptors were obtained from a man aged 40-75 years with stage III lung adenocarcinoma.

The genes are TRBV27 and TRBJ2-3, with D unclear. Germline loops: CDR1 MNHEY, CDR2 SMNVEV (reference sequence). CDR3 length: 16 amino acids. Trimming pared 4 bases from V and 4 bases from J, leaving 18 bases between. CDR3 sequence: CASSSFGLAGADTQYF. Here the CDR3 DNA reads TGTGCCAGCAGTTCCTTCGGGCTCGCCGGAGCAGATACGCAGTATTTT.

The CDR3 bases are TGCGCCAGCACCCCGACAGGGCAAGAGACCCAGTACTTC. It yields the protein CASTPTGQETQYF. The genes are TRBV5-1 and TRBJ2-5, with 7 bases matching TRBD1. CDR1 is SGHRS and CDR2 is YFSETQ in the germline V gene. This CDR3 region has 13 residues. V shed 6 bases, J shed 2 bases, and the junction held 4 bases outside the gene matches.

Regarding this clone: A junction end diverges from the germline sequence, so it may reflect a read error. V gene TRBV19 combines with J gene TRBJ2-2; D is possibly TRBD1 or TRBD2 (5 bases each). From germline, CDR1 is LNHDA and CDR2 SQIVND (reference sequence). This CDR3 spans 13 amino acids. CDR3: CASSRVDTGELFF. Here the CDR3 DNA reads TGTGCCAGTAGTAGGGTGGACACCGGGGAGCTATTTTTT. Together with reference TRBV19 and TRBJ2-2, the CDR3 gives the full variable domain: DGGITQSPKYLFRKEGQNVTLSCEQNLNHDAMYWYRQDPGQGLRLIYYSQIVNDFQKGDIAEGYSVSREKKESFPLTVTSAQKNPTAFYLCASSRVDTGELFFGEGSRLTVL.

The chain employs TRBV5-4 and TRBJ1-6, with TRBD1 matching over 9 bases. Germline V lookup: CDR1 SGHNT, CDR2 YYREEE (reference sequence). The V and J ends lost 3 bases and 6 bases, in that order; junction bases with no gene match: 7. CDR3 length: 16 amino acids. CDR3 bases: TGTGCCAGCAGCTCCCCACTACAGGGGGCTAATTCACCCCTCCACTTT. Protein product: CASSSPLQGANSPLHF.

The chain couples TRBV7-2 to TRBJ2-2; D could derive from TRBD1 or TRBD2 (5 bases each). This CDR3 has 18 residues. Germline loops: CDR1 SGHTA, CDR2 FQGNSA. The germline V and J ends were trimmed by 4 bases and 2 bases, with 20 bases remaining between them. The CDR3 nucleotides are TGTGCCAGCAGCTCATTCGGCCGGGACGGAAAAAACACCGGGGAGCTGTTTTTT. This codes for CASSSFGRDGKNTGELFF.

The chain has TRBV11-2 and TRBJ2-3; tentative D call: TRBD2 (6 bases). The CDR3 loop spans 15 amino acids. The germline gives CDR1 SGHAT, CDR2 FQNNGV. V was clipped by 3 bases and J by 2 bases, with 12 bases between them. The DNA for the CDR3 is TGTGCCAGCAGCTTGGGACTTACCCACACAGATACGCAGTATTTT. This gives the protein CASSLGLTHTDTQYF.

The chain is built from TRBV2 and TRBJ1-2; 8 bases are shared with TRBD1. CDR1 SNHLY and CDR2 FYNNEI come from the germline V gene. J lost 0 bases, V lost 7 bases, and 7 bases had no gene match. This CDR3 contains 15 residues. The CDR3 region is CASTDRVFPNYGYTF. Written as DNA, the CDR3 is TGTGCCAGCACGGACAGGGTGTTCCCTAACTATGGCTACACCTTC.

This rearrangement joins TRBV6-5 to TRBJ2-2; D gene unclear. Germline lookup yields CDR1 MNHEY and CDR2 SVGAGI. Trimming cost V 6 bases and J 0 bases, with 11 bases left between them. This CDR3 is built from 15 residues. CDR3 bases: TGTGCCAGCAGGGCAGCTATCGCGAACACCGGGGAGCTGTTTTTT. Translated: CASRAAIANTGELFF.

This chain uses TRBV5-1 with TRBJ2-1; 8 nucleotides agree with TRBD2. Per the germline V gene, CDR1 is SGHRS and CDR2 is YFSETQ. V trimming: 4 bases; J trimming: 6 bases; junction bases outside the gene matches: 15. The CDR3 length is 17 residues. The CDR3 bases are TGCGCCAGCAGCGATCCGCGGAGCGGGGGTTGGGGCAATGAGCAGTTCTTC. Its translation is CASSDPRSGGWGNEQFF.